These 26 T cell receptor beta chains share one sample of origin, sequenced in a study of blood T cell repertoires in COVID-19. Sequencing used immunoSEQ multiplex PCR; TCRdb keeps in-frame clones, though not all of them. Here the sample spans roughly 150,000 clones, around 85% being singletons. Sample: peripheral blood. These receptors all come from a human donor in a cohort sampled during active COVID-19.

In its sample, this clone ranks as medium-sized. The sample carries other DNA sequences with the same CDR3. The V and J genes are TRBV6-5 and TRBJ1-6; the D gene is possibly TRBD1 (6 bases). The CDR3 length is 14 residues. Germline V gene sequence: CDR1 MNHEY, CDR2 SVGAGI. The V and J ends lost 4 bases and 5 bases respectively, with 9 bases between them. The CDR3 loop reads CASSWRQDNSPLHF. In DNA form, the CDR3 reads TGTGCCAGCAGTTGGAGACAGGATAATTCACCCCTCCACTTT.

The chain uses TRBV6-1 and TRBJ1-6; weak D call: TRBD1 (5 bases). Germline CDR1 is MNHNS and CDR2 is SASEGT. CDR3 length equals 15 residues. V was trimmed by 2 bases and J by 8 bases, leaving 13 bases between them. CDR3: CASSESGGTHSPLHF. CDR3 nucleotide sequence: TGTGCCAGCAGTGAAAGTGGAGGGACTCATTCACCCCTCCACTTT.

This chain uses TRBV9 with TRBJ1-6; D remains ambiguous. The germline CDR1 and CDR2 sequences are SGDLS and YYNGEE. The CDR3 extends over 16 amino acids. V lost 1 base, J lost 2 bases, and 10 bases lay in between. The chain's CDR3 is CASSVRENPYNSPLHF. The DNA of the CDR3 is TGTGCCAGCAGCGTAAGGGAGAATCCCTATAATTCACCCCTCCACTTT. The full variable domain, completed using reference TRBV9 and TRBJ1-6, is DSGVTQTPKHLITATGQRVTLRCSPRSGDLSVYWYQQSLDQGLQFLIQYYNGEERAKGNILERFSAQQFPDLHSELNLSSLELGDSALYFCASSVRENPYNSPLHFGNGTRLTVT.

V gene TRBV13 combines with J gene TRBJ2-5; 8 bases agree with TRBD1. The CDR3 length is 13 residues. The J segment lost 5 bases and the V segment lost 2 bases, leaving 1 base of the junction unmatched. Germline V gives CDR1 PRHDT, CDR2 FYEKMQ (reference sequence). Here the CDR3 reads CASSLHRGETQYF. The CDR3 DNA reads as TGTGCCAGCAGCTTACACAGGGGGGAGACCCAGTACTTC.

The chain couples TRBV4-1 to TRBJ1-4; 9 bases fit TRBD1. V lost 1 base to trimming and J lost 6 bases; unmatched junction nucleotides: 3. The germline V gene encodes CDR1 MGHRA and CDR2 YSYEKL. The length of the CDR3 is 15 residues. The CDR3 DNA sequence: TGCGCCAGCAGCCAAGCCGGGACAGGGTATGAAAAACTGTTTTTT. This translates into CASSQAGTGYEKLFF.

This clone appeared a few times. DNA of the CDR3: TGTGCCAGCAGCGGACTAGCGGCAAATGAGCAGTTCTTC. As protein: CASSGLAANEQFF. J is TRBJ2-1 and V is TRBV9, with TRBD2 matching 9 bases. CDR3 length equals 13 residues. With 3 bases clipped from V and 7 bases from J, the junction kept 2 bases outside the gene matches. CDR1 SGDLS and CDR2 YYNGEE come from the germline V gene.

The chain combines TRBV4-2 with TRBJ2-4; 12 bases are shared with TRBD2. CDR3 length: 14 amino acids. V trimming: 7 bases; J trimming: 16 bases; junction bases outside the gene matches: 14. Germline CDR1 and CDR2: LGHNA and YNFKEQ. Here the CDR3 reads CASTRALAGGHAYF. The CDR3 DNA is TGTGCCAGCACCCGGGCACTAGCGGGAGGTCACGCCTACTTC.

V is TRBV6-5 and J is TRBJ2-7; 9 positions agree with TRBD2. Germline V gives CDR1 MNHEY, CDR2 SVGAGI. The CDR3 runs to 13 residues. With 6 bases clipped from V and 2 bases from J, the junction kept 2 bases outside the gene matches. CDR3 DNA: TGTGCCAGCAGGCTAGCGGGAACCTACGAGCAGTACTTC. The encoded protein is CASRLAGTYEQYF.

The chain carries TRBV7-8 and TRBJ2-5; 7 nucleotides agree with TRBD2. V shed 5 bases, J shed 4 bases, and the junction held 4 bases outside the gene matches. The CDR3 is made up of 13 amino acids. Per germline, CDR1 SGHVS and CDR2 FQNEAQ. For the CDR3, the DNA is TGTGCCAGCAGCGGATCGGGGGGAGAGACCCAGTACTTC. Translation gives CASSGSGGETQYF.

This clone was seen just once. The rearrangement links TRBV5-1 to TRBJ1-1; maybe TRBD1 (5 bases). Deletions cut 3 bases from V and 5 bases from J, with 11 bases between. The CDR3 extends over 13 amino acids. From germline, CDR1 is SGHRS and CDR2 YFSETQ. The CDR3 protein is CASSSGLGTEAFF. The CDR3 nucleotides read TGCGCCAGCAGCTCGGGACTCGGGACTGAAGCTTTCTTT. The variable domain in full, completed from reference TRBV5-1 and TRBJ1-1, reads KAGVTQTPRYLIKTRGQQVTLSCSPISGHRSVSWYQQTPGQGLQFLFEYFSETQRNKGNFPGRFSGRQFSNSRSEMNVSTLELGDSALYLCASSSGLGTEAFFGQGTRLTVV.

This rearrangement joins TRBV21-1 to TRBJ2-6; TRBD1, the D gene given by the table, was not confirmed from the DNA. TRBV21-1 is noted as a pseudogene. The CDR3 consists of 16 residues. CDR3 DNA: TGTGCCAGCAGCAAACGGGACACAGGCGGGGCCAACGTCCTGACTTTC. This translates into CASSKRDTGGANVLTF.

V is TRBV5-4 and J is TRBJ2-7; D is possibly TRBD1 (5 bases). Trimming left V 3 bases short and J 4 bases short, with 14 bases between. CDR3 length equals 14 residues. Germline V gene sequence: CDR1 SGHNT, CDR2 YYREEE (reference sequence). This CDR3 reads CASSWDQGSYEQYF. The CDR3 DNA reads TGTGCCAGCAGCTGGGATCAGGGTTCTTACGAGCAGTACTTC.

This chain joins TRBV30 and TRBJ2-5; 8 bases fit TRBD2. V shed 4 bases, J shed 1 base, and the junction held 5 bases outside the gene matches. The germline V gene has CDR1 GTSNPN and CDR2 SVGIG (reference sequence). CDR3 length: 14 residues. CDR3 sequence (DNA): TGTGCCTGGAATGCGGGGGGACTCCAAGAGACCCAGTACTTC. Translation: CAWNAGGLQETQYF.

This clone has just a few counts. J is TRBJ2-7 and V is TRBV7-9, with 9 positions matching TRBD2. This CDR3 region has 18 residues. Germline-derived CDR1 and CDR2 are SEHNR and FQNEAQ (reference sequence). V dropped 1 base and J dropped 2; count of bases not matched to a gene: 12. Written as DNA, the CDR3 is TGTGCCAGCAGCTTAGAAGGGCCGGGACTAGCAAGACCCTACGAGCAGTACTTC. This codes for CASSLEGPGLARPYEQYF.

J is TRBJ2-7 and V is TRBV11-2, with a tentative D call TRBD1 (6 bases). V dropped 3 bases and J dropped 4 bases, with 10 bases sitting between them. In germline, CDR1 is SGHAT, CDR2 FQNNGV. The CDR3 consists of 13 residues. The CDR3 DNA follows: TGTGCCAGCAGCTTCACAGGGTTATACGAGCAGTACTTC. Residues: CASSFTGLYEQYF.

The rearrangement joins TRBV4-2 to TRBJ2-2, with 12 bases matching TRBD2. J was trimmed by 7 bases and V by 0 bases; bases with no gene match: 12. Germline V gives CDR1 LGHNA, CDR2 YNFKEQ. The CDR3 contains 19 residues. CDR3 nucleotides: TGTGCCAGCAGCCAAGATGAACTAGCGGGGGGCCCTTGGGGCGGGGAGCTGTTTTTT. This translates into CASSQDELAGGPWGGELFF.

This chain connects TRBV6-2 or TRBV6-3 to TRBJ1-1; TRBD1 aligns across 7 bases. The CDR3 has 16 amino acids. Trimming cost V 4 bases and J 4 bases; bases outside gene matches: 12. CDR1 MNHEY and CDR2 SVGEGT come from the germline V gene. The chain's CDR3 is CASSWTDRVVVTEAFF. In nucleotides, the CDR3 is TGTGCCAGCAGTTGGACAGACAGGGTAGTAGTCACTGAAGCTTTCTTT.

The chain carries TRBV5-1 and TRBJ2-5; no clear D gene. Trimming pared 3 bases from V and 4 bases from J, leaving 7 bases between. Germline V gene sequence: CDR1 SGHRS, CDR2 YFSETQ. This CDR3 comprises 12 residues. The CDR3 bases are TGCGCCAGCAGCTCGGTTCGAGAGACCCAGTACTTC. It is translated as CASSSVRETQYF.

CDR3 region: CASSPRTSAADTQYF. CDR3 bases: TGTGCCAGCAGCCCCCGGACTAGCGCCGCAGATACGCAGTATTTT. The rearrangement uses TRBV9 and TRBJ2-3, with 9 bases matching TRBD2. CDR1 is SGDLS and CDR2 is YYNGEE in the germline V gene. Germline trimming cut 4 bases from V and 4 bases from J; bases unmatched to any gene: 7. The CDR3 contains 15 residues.

The chain carries TRBV7-6 and TRBJ2-5, with TRBD2 identical over 9 bases. The trim removed 0 bases at V and 5 bases at J, leaving 4 bases unmatched. Germline CDR1 and CDR2: SGHVS and FNYEAQ. The CDR3 contains 15 residues. The CDR3 sequence is CASSLAGGRGETQYF. For the CDR3, the DNA is TGTGCCAGCAGCTTAGCTGGCGGGAGGGGCGAGACCCAGTACTTC.

The rearrangement links TRBV2 to TRBJ2-3; TRBD2 is a possible D gene (6 bases). This CDR3 spans 14 amino acids. Germline CDR1 and CDR2: SNHLY and FYNNEI. Deletions cut 1 base from V and 3 bases from J, with 8 bases between. The CDR3 DNA is TGTGCCAGCAGTGAAGGCCTAGCGACAGATACGCAGTATTTT. It specifies CASSEGLATDTQYF.

The chain uses TRBV4-1 and TRBJ2-3; a possible D gene is TRBD2 (6 bases). The germline V and J ends were trimmed by 0 bases and 1 base, with 8 bases remaining between them. Germline loops: CDR1 MGHRA, CDR2 YSYEKL. This CDR3 comprises 15 residues. CDR3 bases: TGCGCCAGCAGCCAAGATCCGGGGGGCACAGATACGCAGTATTTT. Translating gives CASSQDPGGTDTQYF.

The rearrangement links TRBV28 to TRBJ2-1; 8 nucleotides line up with TRBD1. The CDR3 contains 17 residues. Unmatched junction bases numbered 17, after V lost 6 bases and J lost 7 bases. The germline gives CDR1 MDHEN, CDR2 SYDVKM. The CDR3 here is CASSPLRTGFIRNEQFF. DNA of the CDR3: TGTGCCAGCAGCCCACTTCGGACAGGGTTTATTAGGAATGAGCAGTTCTTC.

This chain links TRBV6-5 with TRBJ1-1; 9 positions agree with TRBD1. Germline assignment: CDR1 MNHEY and CDR2 SVGAGI. This CDR3 has 12 residues. V gave up 5 bases and J gave up 10 bases; unmatched junction bases: 5. CDR3 sequence: CASSLTGGVAFF. CDR3 bases: TGTGCCAGCAGTCTGACAGGGGGTGTAGCTTTCTTT.

The rearrangement links TRBV6-2 or TRBV6-3 to TRBJ1-5, with a tentative D call TRBD1 (5 bases). V lost 4 bases to trimming and J lost 2 bases, with 9 bases between them. This CDR3 region has 14 residues. Germline-derived CDR1 and CDR2 are MNHEY and SVGEGT. CDR3 sequence reads: CASSLGGGNQPQHF. CDR3 sequence (DNA): TGTGCCAGCAGTTTAGGAGGGGGCAATCAGCCCCAGCATTTT.

V gene TRBV3-1 (or the pseudogene TRBV3-2) combines with J gene TRBJ2-7, with unresolved D. Germline V gene data show CDR1 as LGHDT and CDR2 as YNNKEL (reference sequence). V was cut by 3 bases and J by 9 bases, with 9 bases left in between. The CDR3 has 11 amino acids. This CDR3 reads CASSHPTGQYF. The CDR3 DNA is TGTGCCAGCAGCCACCCGACGGGGCAGTACTTC.